This record looks at one T cell receptor beta chain sequence and its context. Its antigen is still unknown. This entry is derived from a study of T cells in Graves' hyperthyroidism and ophthalmopathy. CDR1 SGHRS and CDR2 YFSETQ come from the germline V gene. V gave up 0 bases and J gave up 10 bases, with 14 bases separating them. CDR3 length: 14 residues. Study-wide results and caveats: Blood also contained most expanded thyroid clonotypes above 0.001.

Stable Graves' hyperthyroidism meant no ophthalmopathy progression within 18 months. For the diagnoses, clinical symptoms, serum thyroxine and TRAb, thyroid ultrasound and orbital computed tomography were used. The CDR3 regions of TCR beta were amplified from RNA transcripts. TCR CDR3 regions were first amplified by RT-PCR with HTBI primers. TCRdb independently ran MiXCR on the multiplex PCR reads; one entry per CDR3 protein. The sample holds about 360,000 distinct CDR3 sequences, approximately 13% seen once. The chain carries TRBV5-1 and TRBJ2-1, with TRBD1 as a possible D gene (5 bases). The sequenced sample consisted of blood. The origin of this receptor is a woman between 18 and 29 years old with Graves' hyperthyroidism. This CDR3 reads CASSLDGLGAEQFF. The CDR3 DNA is TGCGCCAGCAGCTTGGATGGTTTAGGGGCGGAGCAGTTCTTC.